The sequence of this T cell receptor beta chain was determined in a study of blood T cell repertoires in COVID-19. Across the study: The samples span acute and convalescent COVID-19 from the United States, Italy and Spain. T cells, B-cell-depleted T cells, or PBMCs supplied cDNA or gDNA.

Here immunoSEQ multiplex PCR was the method, and the copy in TCRdb shows in-frame clones only, minus some. This sample yields approximately 93,000 clones, of which 86% are seen a single time; 25% to 35% belongs to the top ten. V was shortened by 7 bases and J by 10 bases, with 14 bases between the two germline ends. This CDR3 has 12 residues. Germline V CDR1 and CDR2: MNHEY, SVGEGT. The sequencing input was peripheral blood. The sequence came from a man in his forties or fifties with active or convalescent COVID-19. V and J are TRBV6-2 or TRBV6-3 and TRBJ2-1; perhaps D is TRBD1 or TRBD2 (6 bases each). The DNA of the CDR3 is TGTGCCAGCAACCCGGGGGCTTTCGAGCAGTTCTTC. Translation gives CASNPGAFEQFF.